This is a list of T cell receptor beta chains from one sample in a study of spatial heterogeneity in lung cancer. TCRdb redid the calling of the 5' RACE reads with MiXCR, one entry per CDR3 protein. Here the sample spans 6,100 or so distinct CDR3 sequences, about 6.7% being singletons. The starting material was lung tumor tissue, obtained at surgery. The receptor source for this set is a male donor with early-stage non-small cell lung cancer. The CDR3 runs from the conserved cysteine through the conserved F or W. A D gene is named only where the DNA matches it firmly. Expanded clones are given a class, and other clones once, few, many or no size at all.

v_call: TRBV5-1; j_call: TRBJ2-3; d_call: TRBD2; clone_size: medium-sized; cdr3_nt: TGCGCCAGCAGCGTACAGGGAGATAGCGGGATCGATACGCAGTATTTT; cdr3_aa: CASSVQGDSGIDTQYF
v_call: TRBV7-2; j_call: TRBJ2-7; d_call: TRBD1; clone_size: medium-sized; cdr3_nt: TGTGCCAGCAGCTTAGGGGGACAGTTCTACGAGCAGTACTTC; cdr3_aa: CASSLGGQFYEQYF
v_call: TRBV7-8; j_call: TRBJ2-7; d_call: -; clone_size: -; cdr3_nt: TGTGCCAGCAGCTTAGTCCCTCCAGGGTATGGGGGATACGAGCAGTACTTC; cdr3_aa: CASSLVPPGYGGYEQYF
v_call: TRBV20-1; j_call: TRBJ2-6; d_call: TRBD2; clone_size: medium-sized; cdr3_nt: TGCAGTGCTAGTGCGGGAGGGCCGTCTGGGGCCAACGTCCTGACTTTC; cdr3_aa: CSASAGGPSGANVLTF
v_call: TRBV4-1; j_call: TRBJ2-1; d_call: -; clone_size: -; cdr3_nt: TGCGCCAGCAGCCGGGGACCCGCGGGCGGACCCTCCTACAATGAGCAGTTCTTC; cdr3_aa: CASSRGPAGGPSYNEQFF
v_call: TRBV6-1; j_call: TRBJ1-1; d_call: -; clone_size: many; cdr3_nt: TGTGCCAGCAGTGAAGGGGGGGGGAGCACTGAAGCTTTCTTT; cdr3_aa: CASSEGGGSTEAFF
v_call: TRBV27; j_call: TRBJ2-7; d_call: -; clone_size: many; cdr3_nt: TGTGCCAGCAGTGGGGACAACTCCTACGAGCAGTACTTC; cdr3_aa: CASSGDNSYEQYF
v_call: TRBV2; j_call: TRBJ1-6; d_call: TRBD1; clone_size: medium-sized; cdr3_nt: TGTGCCAGCAGGCGGACAGGGAGTCATAATTCACCCCTCCACTTT; cdr3_aa: CASRRTGSHNSPLHF
v_call: TRBV10-3; j_call: TRBJ1-3; d_call: -; clone_size: medium-sized; cdr3_nt: TGTGCCATCAGTGAGCCAGGGGCCTCTGGAAACACCATATATTTT; cdr3_aa: CAISEPGASGNTIYF
v_call: TRBV28; j_call: TRBJ1-6; d_call: -; clone_size: medium-sized; cdr3_nt: TGTGCCAGCAGTTCGGGCGCCGTTAGTTCACCCCTCCACTTT; cdr3_aa: CASSSGAVSSPLHF
v_call: TRBV6-5; j_call: TRBJ1-1; d_call: -; clone_size: medium-sized; cdr3_nt: TGTGCCAGCAGTTTAGGGACATACCACACTGAAGCTTTCTTT; cdr3_aa: CASSLGTYHTEAFF
v_call: TRBV20-1; j_call: TRBJ2-7; d_call: -; clone_size: medium-sized; cdr3_nt: TGCAGTGCTAGAGGGGTCCAGGACTACGAGCAGTACTTC; cdr3_aa: CSARGVQDYEQYF
v_call: TRBV2; j_call: TRBJ2-7; d_call: TRBD1; clone_size: many; cdr3_nt: TGTGCCAGCAGAGGGACAGGGAGCGAGCAGTACTTC; cdr3_aa: CASRGTGSEQYF
v_call: TRBV19; j_call: TRBJ1-2; d_call: -; clone_size: many; cdr3_nt: TGTGCCAGTAGTATTGTGAACTATGGCTACACCTTC; cdr3_aa: CASSIVNYGYTF
v_call: TRBV6-5; j_call: TRBJ2-3; d_call: -; clone_size: large; cdr3_nt: TGTGCCAGCAGTTACTCGAAAGGGAGCACAGATACGCAGTATTTT; cdr3_aa: CASSYSKGSTDTQYF
v_call: TRBV5-7; j_call: TRBJ2-7; d_call: -; clone_size: medium-sized; cdr3_nt: TGTGCCAGCAGCTCGCGAGCCGCCACCTACGAGCAGTACTTC; cdr3_aa: CASSSRAATYEQYF
v_call: TRBV3-1; j_call: TRBJ1-2; d_call: TRBD1; clone_size: -; cdr3_nt: TGTGCCAGCAGCCCATCAGGGGGAGGCTACACCTTC; cdr3_aa: CASSPSGGGYTF
v_call: TRBV28; j_call: TRBJ1-4; d_call: -; clone_size: -; cdr3_nt: TGTGCCAGCAGTTGGACAGCAACTAATGAAAAACTGTTTTTT; cdr3_aa: CASSWTATNEKLFF
v_call: TRBV20-1; j_call: TRBJ2-7; d_call: TRBD1; clone_size: medium-sized; cdr3_nt: TGCAGTGGGGGGACAGTCTCCTACGAGCAGTACTTC; cdr3_aa: CSGGTVSYEQYF
v_call: TRBV11-3; j_call: TRBJ2-2; d_call: -; clone_size: few; cdr3_nt: TGTGCCAGCAGCTTTTCTGGACAAGCGAACACCGGGGAGCTGTTTTTT; cdr3_aa: CASSFSGQANTGELFF
v_call: TRBV28; j_call: TRBJ2-7; d_call: -; clone_size: many; cdr3_nt: TGTGCCAGCAGTAAGAGGGGACGCCCCTCGCCGTTC; cdr3_aa: CASSKRGRPSPF
v_call: TRBV5-1; j_call: TRBJ2-1; d_call: -; clone_size: medium-sized; cdr3_nt: TGCGCCAGCAGCCCAAACTTTCCGGGACACCGTTACAATGAGCAGTTCTTC; cdr3_aa: CASSPNFPGHRYNEQFF
v_call: TRBV7-8; j_call: TRBJ2-5; d_call: -; clone_size: medium-sized; cdr3_nt: TGTGCCAGCAGCTTAGAACTGGTCGAGACCCAGTACTTC; cdr3_aa: CASSLELVETQYF
v_call: TRBV12-3/TRBV12-4; j_call: TRBJ2-5; d_call: -; clone_size: medium-sized; cdr3_nt: TGTGCCAGCAGTCGGGTCCAAGAGACCCAGTACTTC; cdr3_aa: CASSRVQETQYF
v_call: TRBV7-2; j_call: TRBJ1-5; d_call: TRBD1; clone_size: -; cdr3_nt: TGTGCCAGCAGCCCCATGGGACAGGCGAATCAGCCCCAGCATTTT; cdr3_aa: CASSPMGQANQPQHF
v_call: TRBV12-3/TRBV12-4; j_call: TRBJ2-7; d_call: -; clone_size: medium-sized; cdr3_nt: TGTGCCAGCAGTTTGGAGTTAAGAAACTACGAGCAGTACTTC; cdr3_aa: CASSLELRNYEQYF
v_call: TRBV19; j_call: TRBJ1-2; d_call: -; clone_size: many; cdr3_nt: TGTGCCAGTAGTATTGGTGCGGGCGGCTACACCTTC; cdr3_aa: CASSIGAGGYTF
v_call: TRBV4-3; j_call: TRBJ2-1; d_call: TRBD1; clone_size: medium-sized; cdr3_nt: TGCGCCAGCAGCCAAGACTGGGACAGCAATGAGCAGTTCTTC; cdr3_aa: CASSQDWDSNEQFF
v_call: TRBV10-3; j_call: TRBJ2-1; d_call: -; clone_size: medium-sized; cdr3_nt: TGTGCCATCAAGGGGGACTGGCTCGCCAATGAGCAGTTCTTC; cdr3_aa: CAIKGDWLANEQFF
v_call: TRBV2; j_call: TRBJ2-2; d_call: -; clone_size: medium-sized; cdr3_nt: TGTGCCAGCATCGGAATCTCGAACACCGGGGAGCTGTTTTTT; cdr3_aa: CASIGISNTGELFF
v_call: TRBV20-1; j_call: TRBJ1-5; d_call: -; clone_size: medium-sized; cdr3_nt: TGCAGTGCTAGAGATTTCGCTCAATACAGGGAAGGTTATTACAATCAGCCCCAGCATTTT; cdr3_aa: CSARDFAQYREGYYNQPQHF
v_call: TRBV9; j_call: TRBJ2-1; d_call: -; clone_size: -; cdr3_nt: TGTGCCAGCAGCGTAGCCGTGGATGAGCAGTTCTTC; cdr3_aa: CASSVAVDEQFF
v_call: TRBV3-1; j_call: TRBJ1-3; d_call: -; clone_size: many; cdr3_nt: TGTGCCAGCAGCCAAGTAGCCGGGGCTGGAAACACCATATATTTT; cdr3_aa: CASSQVAGAGNTIYF
v_call: TRBV30; j_call: TRBJ1-5; d_call: -; clone_size: many; cdr3_nt: TGTGCCTGGAGTGCCCCACGAACTGTCTATAGCAATCAGCCCCAGCATTTT; cdr3_aa: CAWSAPRTVYSNQPQHF
v_call: TRBV3-1; j_call: TRBJ2-3; d_call: -; clone_size: many; cdr3_nt: TGTGCCAGCAGTTTCCGGGGAGGCTTGGGCACAGATACGCAGTATTTT; cdr3_aa: CASSFRGGLGTDTQYF
v_call: TRBV20-1; j_call: TRBJ1-5; d_call: -; clone_size: many; cdr3_nt: TGCAGTGCTAGAGATCGGGGGGCTGGAGGCAATCAGCCCCAGCATTTT; cdr3_aa: CSARDRGAGGNQPQHF
v_call: TRBV13; j_call: TRBJ1-1; d_call: -; clone_size: many; cdr3_nt: TGTGCCAGCACTAGGGAGAACACTGAAGCTTTCTTT; cdr3_aa: CASTRENTEAFF
v_call: TRBV11-2; j_call: TRBJ2-1; d_call: -; clone_size: many; cdr3_nt: TGTGCCAGCAGCCCCGCCGATGAGCAGTTCTTC; cdr3_aa: CASSPADEQFF
v_call: TRBV5-1; j_call: TRBJ1-1; d_call: TRBD1; clone_size: medium-sized; cdr3_nt: TGCGCCAGCAGCTTGGGGGACCGGGACAGGGTCTGGAACACTGAAGCTTTCTTT; cdr3_aa: CASSLGDRDRVWNTEAFF
v_call: TRBV20-1; j_call: TRBJ2-7; d_call: -; clone_size: -; cdr3_nt: TGCAGTGCTAGAGATCCCCGGCTGCCCTACGAGCAGTACTTC; cdr3_aa: CSARDPRLPYEQYF
v_call: TRBV11-2; j_call: TRBJ1-4; d_call: -; clone_size: many; cdr3_nt: TGTGCCAGCAGCCGCGCGGGAGGCGGAAAACTGTTTTTT; cdr3_aa: CASSRAGGGKLFF
v_call: TRBV2; j_call: TRBJ1-1; d_call: -; clone_size: -; cdr3_nt: TGTGCCAGCAGCCGACAAAGTAACACTGAAGCTTTCTTT; cdr3_aa: CASSRQSNTEAFF